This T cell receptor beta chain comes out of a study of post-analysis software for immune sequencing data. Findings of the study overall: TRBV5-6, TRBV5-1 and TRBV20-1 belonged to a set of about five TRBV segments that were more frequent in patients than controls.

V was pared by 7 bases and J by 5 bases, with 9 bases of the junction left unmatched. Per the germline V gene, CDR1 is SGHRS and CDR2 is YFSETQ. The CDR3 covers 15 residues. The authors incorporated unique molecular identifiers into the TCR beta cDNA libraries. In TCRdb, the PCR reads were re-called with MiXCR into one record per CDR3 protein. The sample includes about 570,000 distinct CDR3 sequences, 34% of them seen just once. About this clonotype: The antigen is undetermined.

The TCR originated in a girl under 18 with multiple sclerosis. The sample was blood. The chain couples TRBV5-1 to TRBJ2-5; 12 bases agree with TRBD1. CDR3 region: CASEPGTGGGETQYF. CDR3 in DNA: TGCGCCAGCGAACCTGGGACAGGGGGCGGCGAGACCCAGTACTTC. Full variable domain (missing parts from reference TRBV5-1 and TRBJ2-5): KAGVTQTPRYLIKTRGQQVTLSCSPISGHRSVSWYQQTPGQGLQFLFEYFSETQRNKGNFPGRFSGRQFSNSRSEMNVSTLELGDSALYLCASEPGTGGGETQYFGPGTRLLVL.